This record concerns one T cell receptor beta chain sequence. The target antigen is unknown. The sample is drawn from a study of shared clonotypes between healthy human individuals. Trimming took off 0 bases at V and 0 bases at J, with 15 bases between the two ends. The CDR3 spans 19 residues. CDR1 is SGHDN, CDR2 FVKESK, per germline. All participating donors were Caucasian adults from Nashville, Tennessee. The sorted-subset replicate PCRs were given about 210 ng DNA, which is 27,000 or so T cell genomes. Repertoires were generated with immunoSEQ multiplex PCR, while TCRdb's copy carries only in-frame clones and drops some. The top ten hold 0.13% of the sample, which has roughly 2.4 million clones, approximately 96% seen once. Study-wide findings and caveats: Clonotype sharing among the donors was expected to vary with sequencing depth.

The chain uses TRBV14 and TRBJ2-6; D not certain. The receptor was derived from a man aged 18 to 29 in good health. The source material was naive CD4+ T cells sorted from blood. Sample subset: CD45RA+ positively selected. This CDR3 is CASSQDAVKWVSGANVLTF. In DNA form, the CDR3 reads TGTGCCAGCAGCCAAGATGCGGTCAAGTGGGTCTCTGGGGCCAACGTCCTGACTTTC.